Presented here are 13 T cell receptor beta chains from one specimen sequenced in a study of long-term antiretroviral therapy in people with HIV. Sequencing used immunoSEQ v3.0 at survey level. Libraries were prepared by immunoSEQ multiplex PCR; TCRdb keeps only in-frame clonotypes and omits some of them. The table has more than 30,000 clones, about four fifths seen once. This sample comprised unsorted PBMCs, obtained 0.4 years before starting antiretroviral therapy. The receptors here all came from a man aged 18 to 30 with HIV.

This clone has only a few counts. This sequence joins TRBV5-1 and TRBJ2-2; D uncertain. Trimming removed 1 base at V and 3 bases at J, with 10 bases between. This CDR3 comprises 15 residues. The germline V gene has CDR1 SGHRS and CDR2 YFSETQ. This CDR3 is CASSLLSEYTGELFF. For the CDR3, the DNA is TGCGCCAGCAGCTTGTTATCGGAATACACCGGGGAGCTGTTTTTT.

The rearrangement uses TRBV5-6 and TRBJ1-1; D might be TRBD1 (5 bases). The germline V gene encodes CDR1 SGHDT and CDR2 YYEEEE. This CDR3 has 13 residues. Between the trimmed V and J ends, which lost 4 bases and 3 bases, there was a span of 10 bases. CDR3 coding DNA: TGTGCCAGCAGCCTGGACACTGACACTGAAGCTTTCTTT. Its protein product is CASSLDTDTEAFF. Full variable domain (remainder filled in from reference TRBV5-6 and TRBJ1-1): DAGVTQSPTHLIKTRGQQVTLRCSPKSGHDTVSWYQQALGQGPQFIFQYYEEEERQRGNFPDRFSGHQFPNYSSELNVNALLLGDSALYLCASSLDTDTEAFFGQGTRLTVV.

The CDR3 loop is CASSRRDRPETQYF. The CDR3 nucleotides read TGTGCCAGCAGCCGCCGGGACAGGCCAGAGACCCAGTACTTC. The chain employs TRBV11-1 and TRBJ2-5; 8 nucleotides match TRBD1. Trimming took 5 bases from V and 4 from J; bases not matched to a gene: 6. This CDR3 contains 14 residues. Looked up from germline, CDR1 is SGHAT and CDR2 is FQDESV (reference sequence).

The chain joins TRBV16 to TRBJ1-2, with D uncertain. The germline V gene encodes CDR1 KGHSY and CDR2 FQNENV. The CDR3 runs to 13 residues. V was cut by 2 bases and J by 8 bases, with 12 bases left in between. The CDR3 spells CASSQTPRSGYTF. DNA of the CDR3: TGTGCCAGCAGCCAAACACCCCGCTCCGGCTACACCTTC.

The J gene is TRBJ2-7, the V gene TRBV30; D is perhaps TRBD2 (6 bases). The CDR3 extends over 11 amino acids. In germline, CDR1 is GTSNPN, CDR2 SVGIG (reference sequence). Trimming removed 1 base from V and 6 bases from J, with 7 bases in between. The CDR3 is CAWSGRGEQYF. The CDR3, as DNA: TGTGCCTGGAGTGGGAGGGGCGAGCAGTACTTC.

The chain links TRBV19 to TRBJ2-1; 8 nucleotides match TRBD2. CDR1 and CDR2 (germline): LNHDA, SQIVND (reference sequence). J lost 5 bases, V lost 6 bases, and 3 bases had no gene match. The CDR3 totals 13 residues. This CDR3 reads CASRTSAHNEQFF. CDR3 DNA sequence: TGTGCCAGTAGGACTAGCGCTCACAATGAGCAGTTCTTC.

The chain employs TRBV27 and TRBJ2-1, with D unresolved. Germline CDR1 MNHEY, CDR2 SMNVEV (reference sequence). This CDR3 spans 13 amino acids. V dropped 5 bases and J dropped 3 bases, with 8 bases sitting between them. The chain's CDR3 is CASSLEIYNEQFF. Written as DNA, the CDR3 is TGTGCCAGCAGTCTGGAAATCTACAATGAGCAGTTCTTC.

The rearrangement links TRBV7-8 to TRBJ2-7; the D gene is possibly TRBD2 (5 bases). Germline CDR1 is SGHVS and CDR2 is FQNEAQ. Trimming left V 7 bases short and J 4 bases short, with 20 bases between. The length of the CDR3 is 15 residues. The CDR3 DNA is TGTGCCAGCACCGTGGAAGGAGGACCCAGGTACGAGCAGTACTTC. As protein: CASTVEGGPRYEQYF.

The genes are TRBV18 and TRBJ2-1; tentatively, D is TRBD2 (5 bases). Germline V gene data show CDR1 as KGHSH and CDR2 as LQKENI. The ends were cut back, 2 bases at V and 5 bases at J, with 16 bases in the middle. The CDR3 consists of 16 residues. CDR3 sequence reads: CASSPGSGVRDNEQFF. In nucleotides, the CDR3 is TGTGCCAGCTCACCAGGGAGCGGCGTTCGAGACAATGAGCAGTTCTTC.

This chain links TRBV13 with TRBJ1-1; D gene ambiguous. This CDR3 contains 14 residues. V dropped 3 bases and J dropped 1 base, with 9 bases sitting between them. Germline CDR1 and CDR2: PRHDT and FYEKMQ (reference sequence). Here the CDR3 reads CASSFGRSNTEAFF. Here the CDR3 DNA reads TGTGCCAGCAGCTTCGGCAGATCGAACACTGAAGCTTTCTTT. Filled out from reference TRBV13 and TRBJ1-1, the complete variable domain reads AAGVIQSPRHLIKEKRETATLKCYPIPRHDTVYWYQQGPGQDPQFLISFYEKMQSDKGSIPDRFSAQQFSDYHSELNMSSLELGDSALYFCASSFGRSNTEAFFGQGTRLTVV.

The genes are TRBV27 and TRBJ1-1, with D possibly being TRBD1 (6 bases). The CDR3 sequence is 14 residues long. Germline lookup yields CDR1 MNHEY and CDR2 SMNVEV (reference sequence). V dropped 1 base and J dropped 4 bases, with 10 bases sitting between them. As DNA, the CDR3 is TGTGCCAGCAGTTTATTTCAGGGGTTCACTGAAGCTTTCTTT. Translating it yields CASSLFQGFTEAFF.

This clone was detected a few times. The chain recombines TRBV28 with TRBJ1-5, with no clear D. Germline loops: CDR1 MDHEN, CDR2 SYDVKM. The ends were cut back, 6 bases at V and 3 bases at J, with 9 bases in the middle. The CDR3 sequence is 13 residues long. The CDR3 loop reads CASSLQPNQPQHF. The DNA for the CDR3 is TGTGCCAGCAGCTTACAGCCCAATCAGCCCCAGCATTTT.

V and J are TRBV7-2 and TRBJ2-7; 8 bases fit TRBD2. CDR3 size: 14 residues. The V segment lost 2 bases and the J segment 5 bases; nucleotides outside the gene matches: 5. From germline, CDR1 is SGHTA and CDR2 FQGNSA. The CDR3 sequence: CASSLRRGENEQYF. CDR3 DNA sequence: TGTGCCAGCAGCTTACGGCGGGGGGAAAACGAGCAGTACTTC.